The clone carrying this T cell receptor (beta chain) was seen a single time. This record comes from a study of blood T cell repertoires in COVID-19. The overall study: T cells, B-cell-depleted T cells, or PBMCs supplied cDNA or gDNA.

The table came from immunoSEQ multiplex PCR; TCRdb's copy has only in-frame clones and leaves some out. Of some 110,000 clones in the sample, roughly 80% were seen once. This CDR3 is 15 amino acids long. Looked up from germline, CDR1 is SGDLS and CDR2 is YYNGEE. Germline trimming cut 3 bases from V and 5 bases from J; bases unmatched to any gene: 9. This TCR was sampled from a man in his forties or fifties with acute or convalescent COVID-19. Sequenced input: peripheral blood. V is TRBV9 and J is TRBJ2-7, with 9 bases aligning to TRBD2. CDR3 nucleotides: TGTGCCAGCAGCGGCACTGCGGGGGGGCCCCACGAGCAGTACTTC. Its translation is CASSGTAGGPHEQYF.